A selection of T cell receptor beta chains follows, all from one sample in a study of shared clonotypes between healthy human individuals. Assay used: immunoSEQ multiplex PCR; TCRdb lists only in-frame clones, some missing. The table shows about 2.3 million clones, with 80% to 95% occurring only once. The sequenced sample consisted of naive CD4+ T cells from PBMCs. Source of these receptors: a man aged 18 to 29 in good health. Some clones in this sample may be carry-over from other donors' samples. Both conserved end residues are part of each CDR3. A D gene is named only where the DNA matches it firmly. Rows may omit the clone size; those that give it use once, few, many or a size class.

cdr3_length j_call v_call clone_size d_call cdr3_nt cdr3_aa
15 TRBJ1-5 TRBV7-2 NA TRBD1 TGTGCCAGCAGCTTAGATGGGACAGGGTTTCAGCCCCAGCATTTT CASSLDGTGFQPQHF
16 TRBJ2-7 TRBV6-1 NA TRBD1 TGTGCCAGCAGTGAAGCCGGGACAGGGTGGGACTACGAGCAGTACTTC CASSEAGTGWDYEQYF
15 TRBJ2-3 TRBV28 NA NA TGTGCCAGCAGTATCCGGGACCCGGGGCGAGGTACGCAGTATTTT CASSIRDPGRGTQYF
15 TRBJ2-2 TRBV6-1 NA NA TGTGCCAGCAGTGAACAAAAGACGAACACCGGGGAGCTGTTTTTT CASSEQKTNTGELFF
15 TRBJ2-7 TRBV28 NA NA NA CASSWAAGTGAKKYF
14 TRBJ2-1 TRBV5-4 NA TRBD2 TGTGCCTGCTCGGGAGGGCCCGTCTACAATGAGCAGTTCTTC CACSGGPVYNEQFF
17 TRBJ2-2 TRBV4-1 NA NA TGCGCCAGCAGCCAAGAATTAGGGGGGGCGAACACCGGGGAGCTGTTTTTT CASSQELGGANTGELFF
18 TRBJ2-1 TRBV7-9 NA NA TGTGCCAGCAGCTTACGGGGTACGCGGGTTTCCTCCTACAATGAGCAGTTCTTC CASSLRGTRVSSYNEQFF
14 TRBJ1-5 TRBV29-1 NA TRBD1 TGCAGCGTTACAGGGACAGGATGGAATCAGCCCCAGCATTTT CSVTGTGWNQPQHF
14 TRBJ2-7 TRBV5-4 NA NA TGTGCCAGCAGCTCCAGGGGACCTACTTACGAGCAGTACTTC CASSSRGPTYEQYF
11 TRBJ2-7 TRBV28 NA NA TGTGCCAGCAGCCGACAATACGAGCAGTACTTC CASSRQYEQYF
13 TRBJ1-3 TRBV18 NA NA TGTGCCAGCTCACCCACCTCTGGAAACACCATATATTTT CASSPTSGNTIYF
15 TRBJ1-5 TRBV18 once TRBD1 TGTGCCAGCTCACTCTTATCAGGGGGCGATCAGCCCCAGCATTTT CASSLLSGGDQPQHF
13 TRBJ2-1 TRBV7-2 NA NA TGTGCCAGCAGCTTAGGTGCAGACAATGAGCAGTTCTTC CASSLGADNEQFF
20 TRBJ2-3 TRBV5-1 NA TRBD2 TGCGCCAGCAGCTTGTCGTTTCCCGGGACTAGCGGGAGACTCACAGATACGCAGTATTTT CASSLSFPGTSGRLTDTQYF
14 TRBJ1-4 TRBV9 NA NA TGTGCCAGCAGCGAATGGGGGCGAGGCGAAAAACTGTTTTTT CASSEWGRGEKLFF
15 TRBJ2-1 TRBV5-8 NA TRBD2 TGTGCCAGCAGATTACTAGCGGGAGGAGGTTATGAGCAGTTCTTC CASRLLAGGGYEQFF
11 TRBJ1-1 TRBV28 NA NA TGTGCCAGCAATGGGTGGACTGAAGCTTTCTTT CASNGWTEAFF
14 TRBJ2-2 TRBV14 NA NA TGTGCCAGCAGCCAAGCAGGGTACACCGGGGAGCTGTTTTTT CASSQAGYTGELFF
13 TRBJ1-1 TRBV5-1 NA NA TGCGCCAGCAGAATCAGCACAAACACTGAAGCTTTCTTT CASRISTNTEAFF
13 TRBJ1-4 TRBV2 few NA TGTGCCAGCGCCGGGACGGGTAATGAAAAACTGTTTTTT CASAGTGNEKLFF